This paragraph covers one T cell receptor (beta chain) sequence. Its target is unknown. The method was immunoSEQ multiplex PCR; TCRdb's version includes in-frame clones alone and lacks a portion of them. The sample records 150,000 to 200,000 clones, about 94% being singletons. The germline CDR1 and CDR2 sequences are LGHNA and YSLEER. The CDR3 loop spans 14 amino acids. The ends were cut back, 0 bases at V and 2 bases at J, with 6 bases in the middle. This record belongs to a study of T cell responses to AZD1222 COVID-19 vaccine. Notes on the study in general: Reportedly, nearly half of unique spike TCRs recognized epitopes outside B.1.351/B.1.1.7 mutations.

Sequences were derived from peripheral blood, sampled on day 0 of AZD1222 vaccination. This TCR came from an adult in good health. This chain links TRBV4-3 with TRBJ2-3; TRBD2 is a possible D gene (5 bases). In DNA, the CDR3 is TGCGCCAGCAGCCAAGAAGCGGCCACAGATACGCAGTATTTT. It yields the protein CASSQEAATDTQYF.